These 16 T cell receptor beta chains came from one sample sequenced in a study of shared clonotypes between healthy human individuals. Measured with immunoSEQ multiplex PCR; TCRdb has only the in-frame clones, and not every one. The repertoire holds roughly 220,000 clones, with 50% to 75% as singletons. The sequenced material came from memory CD4+ T cells sorted from blood. Sample subset: CD45RA-negative fraction. These TCRs come from a man younger than 45 in good health.

The chain is built from TRBV7-2 and TRBJ2-5; D is unresolved. CDR1 SGHTA and CDR2 FQGNSA come from the germline V gene. The CDR3 loop spans 12 amino acids. V was trimmed by 3 bases and J by 5 bases, leaving 7 bases between them. Written as DNA, the CDR3 is TGTGCCAGCAGCTTCTTTGGGGAGACCCAGTACTTC. Its protein is CASSFFGETQYF.

CDR3 sequence (DNA): TGTGCCAGCAGTCCCGGGGGTAGCCGGTACAATGAGCAGTTCTTC. This gives the protein CASSPGGSRYNEQFF. This chain joins TRBV28 and TRBJ2-1; D possibly corresponds to TRBD2 (6 bases). The V and J ends lost 5 bases and 4 bases respectively, with 15 bases between them. The CDR3 sequence is 15 residues long. Germline CDR1 and CDR2: MDHEN and SYDVKM.

J is TRBJ2-3 and V is TRBV7-9; 11 bases align to TRBD2. The CDR3 has 14 amino acids. Trimming took 5 bases from V and 6 from J; bases not matched to a gene: 4. Germline assignment: CDR1 SEHNR and CDR2 FQNEAQ (reference sequence). CDR3 residues: CASSTGTSGDTQYF. In nucleotides, the CDR3 is TGTGCCAGCAGCACCGGGACTAGCGGTGATACGCAGTATTTT.

The V gene is TRBV6-6, the J gene TRBJ2-1, with 14 bases that match TRBD2. V shed 6 bases and J 5 bases; nucleotides not matched to a gene: 0. The CDR3 loop spans 14 amino acids. The V gene's germline CDR1 is MNHNY and CDR2 SVGAGI (reference sequence). This CDR3 reads CASRGLAGDNEQFF. The CDR3 DNA sequence: TGTGCCAGCAGGGGACTAGCGGGAGACAATGAGCAGTTCTTC.

This rearrangement joins TRBV5-6 to TRBJ2-3, with 8 bases fitting TRBD2. The CDR3 has 16 residues. Losses at the gene ends were 2 bases for V and 0 bases for J; bases not matched to a gene: 5. Germline V gene data show CDR1 as SGHDT and CDR2 as YYEEEE. The CDR3 loop reads CASSLYSGTSTDTQYF. CDR3 bases: TGTGCCAGCAGCTTATATAGCGGGACTAGCACAGATACGCAGTATTTT.

This sequence joins TRBV29-1 and TRBJ1-2; D might be TRBD1 (5 bases). The ends were cut back, 7 bases at V and 8 bases at J, with 26 bases in the middle. The CDR3 has 15 residues. Germline-derived CDR1 and CDR2 are SQVTM and ANQGSEA. This CDR3 reads CSAILGGSDISGYTF. The CDR3 DNA sequence: TGCAGCGCTATCCTTGGGGGGTCGGACATCAGCGGCTACACCTTC.

This clone appeared once. The V gene is TRBV11-2, the J gene TRBJ1-5, with 8 bases matching TRBD1. This CDR3 is built from 15 residues. Per the germline V gene, CDR1 is SGHAT and CDR2 is FQNNGV. V dropped 1 base and J dropped 4; count of bases not matched to a gene: 3. The CDR3 region is CASSLARTGNQPQHF. The CDR3 coding sequence is TGTGCCAGCAGCTTAGCGAGGACAGGGAATCAGCCCCAGCATTTT.

This CDR3 reads CASSLMPDTDTQYF. The CDR3 nucleotides read TGTGCCAGCAGCTTGATGCCTGACACAGATACGCAGTATTTT. The genes are TRBV5-8 and TRBJ2-3; D call uncertain. Germline assignment: CDR1 SGHTS and CDR2 YDEGEE. The ends were cut back, 1 base at V and 2 bases at J, with 8 bases in the middle. This CDR3 spans 14 amino acids.

This sequence joins TRBV5-1 and TRBJ1-1; D call uncertain. The CDR3 has 14 residues. Trimming took 3 bases from V and 0 from J, leaving 9 bases between them. The germline gives CDR1 SGHRS, CDR2 YFSETQ. The CDR3 sequence: CASSSSLMNTEAFF. The CDR3 region has the DNA TGCGCCAGCAGCTCCTCCCTCATGAACACTGAAGCTTTCTTT.

The chain carries TRBV9 and TRBJ1-1, with a possible D match to TRBD1 (6 bases). The CDR3 extends over 13 amino acids. The V end lost 1 base, the J end lost 8 bases, and 12 bases lay between the germline ends. The germline CDR1 and CDR2 sequences are SGDLS and YYNGEE. In DNA form, the CDR3 reads TGTGCCAGCAGCGTATCTGAACAGGGAGAAGCTTTCTTT. Residues: CASSVSEQGEAFF.

In the case of this clone: The same CDR3 also results from other DNA sequences found in this sample. The rearrangement uses TRBV7-2 and TRBJ2-7, with TRBD2 matching over 14 bases. CDR3 length equals 14 residues. The V gene's germline CDR1 is SGHTA and CDR2 FQGNSA. The J segment lost 4 bases and the V segment lost 5 bases, leaving 1 base of the junction unmatched. CDR3 DNA sequence: TGTGCCAGCAGCAGGACTAGCGGGAGGTACGAGCAGTACTTC. Protein: CASSRTSGRYEQYF.

This chain uses TRBV28 with TRBJ1-1; D perhaps matches TRBD1 (5 bases). CDR3 length: 15 amino acids. Deletions cut 1 base from V and 0 bases from J, with 9 bases between. Germline-derived CDR1 and CDR2 are MDHEN and SYDVKM. The CDR3 nucleotides read TGTGCCAGCAGTTTATCTCAGGGTATGAACACTGAAGCTTTCTTT. Translating it yields CASSLSQGMNTEAFF.

The chain employs TRBV5-6 and TRBJ2-1; 11 bases align to TRBD2. This CDR3 region has 17 residues. The germline CDR1 and CDR2 sequences are SGHDT and YYEEEE. V lost 0 bases to trimming and J lost 4 bases; unmatched junction nucleotides: 6. The CDR3 DNA reads as TGTGCCAGCAGCTTGGCGGCTAGCGGGAGGAATTACAATGAGCAGTTCTTC. The encoded protein is CASSLAASGRNYNEQFF.

This clone was picked up one time. The chain employs TRBV29-1 and TRBJ2-7; D is unclear. Germline assignment: CDR1 SQVTM and CDR2 ANQGSEA. V was pared by 4 bases and J by 3 bases, with 10 bases between. This CDR3 is 12 amino acids long. CDR3 in amino acids: CSVAPSSYEQYF. Here the CDR3 DNA reads TGCAGCGTTGCTCCTTCTAGCTACGAGCAGTACTTC.

The genes are TRBV5-6 and TRBJ1-4, with D perhaps TRBD1 (5 bases). Germline CDR1 is SGHDT and CDR2 is YYEEEE. Trimming cost V 1 base and J 0 bases, with 16 bases left between them. This CDR3 is 18 amino acids long. The CDR3 protein is CASSLRGSLLATNEKLFF. The DNA of the CDR3 is TGTGCCAGCAGCTTGCGGGGGTCCCTTCTTGCAACTAATGAAAAACTGTTTTTT.

V is TRBV19 and J is TRBJ2-2; D not resolved. CDR1 is LNHDA and CDR2 is SQIVND in the germline V gene (reference sequence). V lost 4 bases and J 5 bases, leaving 11 bases between the germline ends. The CDR3 runs to 14 residues. The CDR3, as DNA: TGTGCCAGTAGTACCTACAAAGGGACCGGGGAGCTGTTTTTT. Translating gives CASSTYKGTGELFF.